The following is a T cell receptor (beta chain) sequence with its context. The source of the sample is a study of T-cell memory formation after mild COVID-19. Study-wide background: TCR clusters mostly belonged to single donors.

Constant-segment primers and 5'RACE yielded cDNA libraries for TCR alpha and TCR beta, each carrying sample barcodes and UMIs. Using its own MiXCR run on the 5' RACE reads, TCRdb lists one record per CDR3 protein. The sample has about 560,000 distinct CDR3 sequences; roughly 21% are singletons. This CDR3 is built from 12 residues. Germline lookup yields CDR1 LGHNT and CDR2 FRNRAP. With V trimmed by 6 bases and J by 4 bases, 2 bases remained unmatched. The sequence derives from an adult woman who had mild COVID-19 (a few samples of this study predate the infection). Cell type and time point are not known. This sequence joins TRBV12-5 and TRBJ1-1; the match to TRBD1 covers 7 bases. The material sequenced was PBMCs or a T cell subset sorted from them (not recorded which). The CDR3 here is CASGQGGTEAFF. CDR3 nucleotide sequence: TGTGCTAGTGGCCAGGGGGGCACTGAAGCTTTCTTT.